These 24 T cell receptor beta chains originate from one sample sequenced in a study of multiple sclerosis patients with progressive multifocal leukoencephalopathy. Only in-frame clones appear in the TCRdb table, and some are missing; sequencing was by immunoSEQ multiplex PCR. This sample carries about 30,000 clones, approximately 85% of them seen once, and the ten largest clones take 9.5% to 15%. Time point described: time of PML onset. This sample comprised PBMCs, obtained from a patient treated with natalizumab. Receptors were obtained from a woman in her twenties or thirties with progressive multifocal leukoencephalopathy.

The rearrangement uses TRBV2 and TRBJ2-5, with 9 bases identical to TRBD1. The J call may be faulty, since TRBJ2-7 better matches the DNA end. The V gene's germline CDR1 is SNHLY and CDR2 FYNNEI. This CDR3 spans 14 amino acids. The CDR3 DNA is TGTGCCAGCAGTATTGGACAGGGGATCGACGAGCAGTACTTC. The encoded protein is CASSIGQGIDEQYF.

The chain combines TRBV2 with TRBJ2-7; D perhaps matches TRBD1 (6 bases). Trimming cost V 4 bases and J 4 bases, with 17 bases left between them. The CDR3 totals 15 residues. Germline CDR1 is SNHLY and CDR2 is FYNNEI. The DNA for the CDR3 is TGTGCCAGCAGTGGACAGGCGGGTTCGGGTTACGAGCAGTACTTC. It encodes CASSGQAGSGYEQYF.

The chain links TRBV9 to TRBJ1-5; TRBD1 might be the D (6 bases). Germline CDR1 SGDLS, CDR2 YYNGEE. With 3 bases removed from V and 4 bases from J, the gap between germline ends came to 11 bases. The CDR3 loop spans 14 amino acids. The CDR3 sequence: CASSGGQTNQPQHF. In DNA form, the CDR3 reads TGTGCCAGCAGCGGCGGACAGACGAATCAGCCCCAGCATTTT.

The CDR3 spells CASSLWVAPGHYGYTF. The CDR3, as DNA: TGTGCCAGCAGCTTGTGGGTAGCCCCGGGCCACTATGGCTACACCTTC. The gene calls are TRBV5-6 and TRBJ1-2; D unresolved. Trimming removed 1 base from V and 3 bases from J, with 16 bases in between. The length of the CDR3 is 16 residues. Germline V CDR1 and CDR2: SGHDT, YYEEEE.

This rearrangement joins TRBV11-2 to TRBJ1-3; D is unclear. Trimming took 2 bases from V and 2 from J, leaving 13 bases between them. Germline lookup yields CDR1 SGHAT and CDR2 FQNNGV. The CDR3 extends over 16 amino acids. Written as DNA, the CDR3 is TGTGCCAGCAGCTTATTCGTAGGCCTGGCTGGAAACACCATATATTTT. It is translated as CASSLFVGLAGNTIYF.

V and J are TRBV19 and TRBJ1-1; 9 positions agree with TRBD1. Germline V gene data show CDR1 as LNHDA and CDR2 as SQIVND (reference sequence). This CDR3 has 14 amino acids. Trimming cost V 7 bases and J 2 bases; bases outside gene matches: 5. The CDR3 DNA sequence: TGTGCCAGTATCCCGACAGGGGGAAACACTGAAGCTTTCTTT. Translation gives CASIPTGGNTEAFF. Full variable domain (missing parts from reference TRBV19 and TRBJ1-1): DGGITQSPKYLFRKEGQNVTLSCEQNLNHDAMYWYRQDPGQGLRLIYYSQIVNDFQKGDIAEGYSVSREKKESFPLTVTSAQKNPTAFYLCASIPTGGNTEAFFGQGTRLTVV.

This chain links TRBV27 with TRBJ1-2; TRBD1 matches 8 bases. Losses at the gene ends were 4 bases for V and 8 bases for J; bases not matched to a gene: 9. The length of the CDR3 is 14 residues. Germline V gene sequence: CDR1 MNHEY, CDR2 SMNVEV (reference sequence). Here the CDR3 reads CASSSPPGGVGYTF. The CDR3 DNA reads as TGTGCCAGCAGTTCCCCCCCAGGGGGCGTAGGCTACACCTTC.

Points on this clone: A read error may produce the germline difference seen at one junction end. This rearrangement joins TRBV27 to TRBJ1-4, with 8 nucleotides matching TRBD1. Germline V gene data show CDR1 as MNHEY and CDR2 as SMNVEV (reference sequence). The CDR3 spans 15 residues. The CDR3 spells CASSTDRGDGEKLFF. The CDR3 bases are TGTGCCAGCAGTACAGACAGGGGAGATGGTGAAAAACTGTTCTTT.

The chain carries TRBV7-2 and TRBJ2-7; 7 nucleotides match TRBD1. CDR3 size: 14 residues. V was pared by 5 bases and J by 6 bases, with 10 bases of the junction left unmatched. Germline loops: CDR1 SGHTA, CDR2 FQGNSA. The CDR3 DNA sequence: TGTGCCAGCAGCCGGGACAGTCTGGTACTCGAGCAGTACTTC. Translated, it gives CASSRDSLVLEQYF.

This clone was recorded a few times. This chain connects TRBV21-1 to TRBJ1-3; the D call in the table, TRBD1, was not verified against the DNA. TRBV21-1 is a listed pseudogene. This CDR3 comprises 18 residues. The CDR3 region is CASSKGLKVGPSGNTIYF. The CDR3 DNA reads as TGTGCCAGCAGCAAAGGTCTCAAGGTGGGCCCCTCTGGAAACACCATATATTTT.

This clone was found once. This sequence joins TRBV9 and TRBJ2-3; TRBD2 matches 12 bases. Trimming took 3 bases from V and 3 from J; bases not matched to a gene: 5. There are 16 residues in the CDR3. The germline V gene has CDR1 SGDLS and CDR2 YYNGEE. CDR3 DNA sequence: TGTGCCAGCAGCGGAGGGACTAGCGGGCTGACAGATACGCAGTATTTT. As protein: CASSGGTSGLTDTQYF.

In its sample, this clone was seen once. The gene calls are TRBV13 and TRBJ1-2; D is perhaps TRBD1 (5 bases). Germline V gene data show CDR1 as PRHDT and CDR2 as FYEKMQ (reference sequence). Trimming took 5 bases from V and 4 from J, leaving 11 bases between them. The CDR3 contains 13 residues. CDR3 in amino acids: CASSLDSLYGYTF. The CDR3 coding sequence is TGTGCCAGCAGCCTCGACAGTCTCTATGGCTACACCTTC.

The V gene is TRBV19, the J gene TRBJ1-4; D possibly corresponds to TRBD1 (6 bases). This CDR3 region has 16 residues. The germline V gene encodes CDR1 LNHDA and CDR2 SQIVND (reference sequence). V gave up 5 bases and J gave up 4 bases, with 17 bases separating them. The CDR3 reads CASSSLGAENNEKLFF. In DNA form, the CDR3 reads TGTGCCAGTAGTTCTCTGGGGGCGGAAAATAATGAAAAACTGTTTTTT. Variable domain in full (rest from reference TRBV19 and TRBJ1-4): DGGITQSPKYLFRKEGQNVTLSCEQNLNHDAMYWYRQDPGQGLRLIYYSQIVNDFQKGDIAEGYSVSREKKESFPLTVTSAQKNPTAFYLCASSSLGAENNEKLFFGSGTQLSVL.

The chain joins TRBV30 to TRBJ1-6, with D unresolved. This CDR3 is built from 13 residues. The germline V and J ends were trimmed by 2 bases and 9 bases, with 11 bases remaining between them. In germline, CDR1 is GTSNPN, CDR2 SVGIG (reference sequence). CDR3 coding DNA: TGTGCCTGGAGTTCCGGGCTCGGTTCACCCCTCCACTTT. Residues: CAWSSGLGSPLHF.

CDR3 protein: CASGNRRVTTNEKLFF. The CDR3 DNA reads TGTGCTAGTGGTAACCGCCGGGTCACAACTAATGAAAAACTGTTTTTT. The chain has TRBV12-5 and TRBJ1-4; no definite D call. Germline V lookup: CDR1 LGHNT, CDR2 FRNRAP. Between the trimmed V and J ends, which lost 5 bases and 0 bases, there was a span of 13 bases. The CDR3 covers 16 residues.

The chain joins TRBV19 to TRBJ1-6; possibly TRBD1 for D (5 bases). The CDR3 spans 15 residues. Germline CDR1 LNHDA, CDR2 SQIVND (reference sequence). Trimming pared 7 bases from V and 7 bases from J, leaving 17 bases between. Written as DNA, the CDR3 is TGTGCCAGTACCCTCCGGACCGAGGGGAATTCACCCCTCCACTTT. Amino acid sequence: CASTLRTEGNSPLHF.

Here the CDR3 reads CASSLGQGAPYEQYF. CDR3 bases: TGTGCCAGCAGCCTCGGACAGGGGGCACCCTACGAGCAGTACTTC. The V gene is TRBV7-2, the J gene TRBJ2-5, with 11 bases aligning to TRBD1. The J call is uncertain, as TRBJ2-7 better fits the DNA end. The germline V gene has CDR1 SGHTA and CDR2 FQGNSA. The CDR3 extends over 15 amino acids.

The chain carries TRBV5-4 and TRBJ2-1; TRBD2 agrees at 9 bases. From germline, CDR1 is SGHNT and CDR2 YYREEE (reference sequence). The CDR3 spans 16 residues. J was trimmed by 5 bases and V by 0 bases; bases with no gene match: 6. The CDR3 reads CASSLAGLAGNNEQFF. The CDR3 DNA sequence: TGTGCCAGCAGCTTGGCCGGGCTAGCGGGAAACAATGAGCAGTTCTTC.

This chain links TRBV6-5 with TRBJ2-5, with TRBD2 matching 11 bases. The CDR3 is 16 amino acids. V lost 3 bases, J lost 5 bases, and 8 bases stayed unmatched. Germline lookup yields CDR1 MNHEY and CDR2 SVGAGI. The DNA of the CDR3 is TGTGCCAGCAGTTATCCGCTAGCGGGGGGCGAGGAGACCCAGTACTTC. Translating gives CASSYPLAGGEETQYF.

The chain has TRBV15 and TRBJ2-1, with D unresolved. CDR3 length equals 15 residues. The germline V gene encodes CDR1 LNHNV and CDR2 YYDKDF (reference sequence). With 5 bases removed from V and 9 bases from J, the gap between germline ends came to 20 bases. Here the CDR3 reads CATSDRARVPAEQFF. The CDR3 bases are TGTGCCACCAGCGACCGGGCCCGCGTTCCGGCTGAGCAGTTCTTC. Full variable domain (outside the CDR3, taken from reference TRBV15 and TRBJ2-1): DAMVIQNPRYQVTQFGKPVTLSCSQTLNHNVMYWYQQKSSQAPKLLFHYYDKDFNNEADTPDNFQSRRPNTSFCFLDIRSPGLGDTAMYLCATSDRARVPAEQFFGPGTRLTVL.

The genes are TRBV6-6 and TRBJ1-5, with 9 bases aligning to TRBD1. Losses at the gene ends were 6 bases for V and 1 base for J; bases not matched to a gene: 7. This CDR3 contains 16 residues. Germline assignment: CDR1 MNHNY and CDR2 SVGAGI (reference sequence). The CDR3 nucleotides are TGTGCCAGCAGCACCTCCGGGACAGGGAGCAATCAGCCCCAGCATTTT. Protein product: CASSTSGTGSNQPQHF.

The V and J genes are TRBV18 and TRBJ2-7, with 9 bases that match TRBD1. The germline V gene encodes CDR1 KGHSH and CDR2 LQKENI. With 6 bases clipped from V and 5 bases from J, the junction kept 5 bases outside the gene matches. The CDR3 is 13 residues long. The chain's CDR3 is CASSEGQGHEQYF. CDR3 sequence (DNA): TGTGCCAGCTCGGAGGGACAGGGCCACGAGCAGTACTTC.

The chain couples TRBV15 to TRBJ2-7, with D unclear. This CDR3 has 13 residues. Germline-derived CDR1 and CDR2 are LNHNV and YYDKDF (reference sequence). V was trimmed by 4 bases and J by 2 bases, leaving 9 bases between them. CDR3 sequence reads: CATSNYQAYEQYF. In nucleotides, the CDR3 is TGTGCCACCAGCAACTACCAAGCCTACGAGCAGTACTTC. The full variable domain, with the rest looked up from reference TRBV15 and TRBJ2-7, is DAMVIQNPRYQVTQFGKPVTLSCSQTLNHNVMYWYQQKSSQAPKLLFHYYDKDFNNEADTPDNFQSRRPNTSFCFLDIRSPGLGDTAMYLCATSNYQAYEQYFGPGTRLTVT.

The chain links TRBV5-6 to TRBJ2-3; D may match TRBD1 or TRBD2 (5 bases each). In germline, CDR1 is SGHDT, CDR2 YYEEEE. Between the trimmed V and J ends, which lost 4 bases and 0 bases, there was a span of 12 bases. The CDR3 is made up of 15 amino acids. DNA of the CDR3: TGTGCCAGCAGCCTCGGGACCCTAAGCACAGATACGCAGTATTTT. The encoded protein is CASSLGTLSTDTQYF.